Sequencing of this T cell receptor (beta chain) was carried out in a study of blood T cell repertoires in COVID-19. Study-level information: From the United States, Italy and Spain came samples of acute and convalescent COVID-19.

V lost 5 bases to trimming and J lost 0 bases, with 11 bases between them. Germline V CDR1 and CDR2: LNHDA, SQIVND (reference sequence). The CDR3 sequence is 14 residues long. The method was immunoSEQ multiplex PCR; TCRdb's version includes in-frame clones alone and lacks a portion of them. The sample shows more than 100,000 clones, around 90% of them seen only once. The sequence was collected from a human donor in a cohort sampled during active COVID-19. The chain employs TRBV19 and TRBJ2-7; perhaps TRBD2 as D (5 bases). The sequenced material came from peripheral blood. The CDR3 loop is CASSEGISSYEQYF. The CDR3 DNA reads TGTGCCAGTAGTGAGGGTATAAGCTCCTACGAGCAGTACTTC.